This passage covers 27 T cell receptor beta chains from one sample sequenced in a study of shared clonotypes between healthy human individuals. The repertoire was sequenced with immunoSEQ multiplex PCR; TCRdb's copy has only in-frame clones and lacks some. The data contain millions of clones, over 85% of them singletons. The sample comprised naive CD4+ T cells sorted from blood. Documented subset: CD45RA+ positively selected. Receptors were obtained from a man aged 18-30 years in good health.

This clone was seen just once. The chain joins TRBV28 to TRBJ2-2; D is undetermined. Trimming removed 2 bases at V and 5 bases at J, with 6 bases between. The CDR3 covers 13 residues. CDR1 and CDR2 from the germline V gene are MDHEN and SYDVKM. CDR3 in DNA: TGTGCCAGCAGTTTAGGGTGGACCGGGGAGCTGTTTTTT. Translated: CASSLGWTGELFF.

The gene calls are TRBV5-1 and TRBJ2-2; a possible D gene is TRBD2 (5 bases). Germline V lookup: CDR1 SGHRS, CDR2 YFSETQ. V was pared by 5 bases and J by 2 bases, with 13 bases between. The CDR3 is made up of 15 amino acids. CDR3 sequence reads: CASSRGPPNTGELFF. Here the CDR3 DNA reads TGCGCCAGCAGTCGCGGGCCGCCTAACACCGGGGAGCTGTTTTTT.

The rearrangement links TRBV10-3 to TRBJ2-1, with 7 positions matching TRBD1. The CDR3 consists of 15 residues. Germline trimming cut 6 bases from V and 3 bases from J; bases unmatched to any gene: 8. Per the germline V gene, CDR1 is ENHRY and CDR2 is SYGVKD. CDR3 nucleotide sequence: TGTGCCATCAGGCAGGGGGTGACCAACTACAATGAGCAGTTCTTC. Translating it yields CAIRQGVTNYNEQFF.

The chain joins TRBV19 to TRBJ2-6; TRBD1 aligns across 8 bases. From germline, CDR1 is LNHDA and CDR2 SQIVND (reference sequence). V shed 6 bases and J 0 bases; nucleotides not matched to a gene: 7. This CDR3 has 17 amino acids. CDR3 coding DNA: TGTGCCAGTAGGAAGACAGGGGCCCTCTCTGGGGCCAACGTCCTGACTTTC. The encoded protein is CASRKTGALSGANVLTF.

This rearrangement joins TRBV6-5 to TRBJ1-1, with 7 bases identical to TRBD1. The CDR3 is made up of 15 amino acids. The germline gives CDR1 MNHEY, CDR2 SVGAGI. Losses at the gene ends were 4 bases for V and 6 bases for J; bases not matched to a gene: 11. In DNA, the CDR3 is TGTGCCAGCAGTTCCTCAGGGGGGGGGATGGCTGAAGCTTTCTTT. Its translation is CASSSSGGGMAEAFF.

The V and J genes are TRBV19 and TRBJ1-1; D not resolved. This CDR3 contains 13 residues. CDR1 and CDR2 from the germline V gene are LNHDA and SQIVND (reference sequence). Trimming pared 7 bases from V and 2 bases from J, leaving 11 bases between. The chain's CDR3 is CASNTQINTEAFF. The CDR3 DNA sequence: TGTGCCAGTAACACCCAAATAAACACTGAAGCTTTCTTT. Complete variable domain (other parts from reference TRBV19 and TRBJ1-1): DGGITQSPKYLFRKEGQNVTLSCEQNLNHDAMYWYRQDPGQGLRLIYYSQIVNDFQKGDIAEGYSVSREKKESFPLTVTSAQKNPTAFYLCASNTQINTEAFFGQGTRLTVV.

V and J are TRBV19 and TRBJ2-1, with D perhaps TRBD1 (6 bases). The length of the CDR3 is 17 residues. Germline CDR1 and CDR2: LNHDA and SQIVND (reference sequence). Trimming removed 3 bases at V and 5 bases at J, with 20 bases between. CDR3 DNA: TGTGCCAGTAGTATCGGATACAGGGCGGTCCTCGACAATGAGCAGTTCTTC. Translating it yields CASSIGYRAVLDNEQFF.

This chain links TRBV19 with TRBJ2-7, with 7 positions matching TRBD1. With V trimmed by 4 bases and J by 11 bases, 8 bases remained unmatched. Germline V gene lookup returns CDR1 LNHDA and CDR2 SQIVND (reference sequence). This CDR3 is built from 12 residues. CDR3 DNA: TGTGCCAGTAGTAGATATACAGGGGTAGAGTACTTC. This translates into CASSRYTGVEYF.

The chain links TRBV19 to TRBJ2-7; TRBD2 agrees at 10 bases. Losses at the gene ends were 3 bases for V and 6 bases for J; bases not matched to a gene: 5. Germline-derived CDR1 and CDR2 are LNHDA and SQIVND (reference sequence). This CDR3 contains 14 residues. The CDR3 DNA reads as TGTGCCAGTAGTATGGGGCTAGCGGGAGTCGAGCAGTACTTC. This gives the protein CASSMGLAGVEQYF.

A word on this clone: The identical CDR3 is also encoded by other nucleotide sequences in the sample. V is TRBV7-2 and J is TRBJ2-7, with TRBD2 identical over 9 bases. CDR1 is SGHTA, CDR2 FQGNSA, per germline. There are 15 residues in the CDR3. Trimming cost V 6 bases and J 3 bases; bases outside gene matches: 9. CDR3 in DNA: TGTGCCAGCAGACCGGGACTAGCCGGAGACTACGAGCAGTACTTC. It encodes CASRPGLAGDYEQYF.

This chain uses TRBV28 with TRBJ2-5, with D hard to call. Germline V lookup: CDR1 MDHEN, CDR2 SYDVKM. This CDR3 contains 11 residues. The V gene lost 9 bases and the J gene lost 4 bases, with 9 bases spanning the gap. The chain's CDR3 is CASNWGETQYF. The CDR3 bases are TGTGCCAGTAACTGGGGAGAGACCCAGTACTTC.

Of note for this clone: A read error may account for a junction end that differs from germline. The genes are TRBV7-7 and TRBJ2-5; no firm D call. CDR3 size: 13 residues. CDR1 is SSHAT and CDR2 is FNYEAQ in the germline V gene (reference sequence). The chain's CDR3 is CASSLVIKETQYF. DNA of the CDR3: TGTGCTAGCAGCTTAGTCATCAAAGAGACCCAGTACTTC.

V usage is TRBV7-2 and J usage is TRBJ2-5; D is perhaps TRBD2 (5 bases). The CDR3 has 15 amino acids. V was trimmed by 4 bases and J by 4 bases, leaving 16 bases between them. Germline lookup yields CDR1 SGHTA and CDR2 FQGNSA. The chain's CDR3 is CASSSPGLFVETQYF. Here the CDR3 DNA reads TGTGCCAGCAGCTCTCCCGGACTTTTTGTAGAGACCCAGTACTTC.

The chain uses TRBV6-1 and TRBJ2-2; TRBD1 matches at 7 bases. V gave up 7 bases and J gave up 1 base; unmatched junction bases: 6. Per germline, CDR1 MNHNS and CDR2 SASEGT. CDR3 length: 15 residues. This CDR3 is CASNPTGKNTGELFF. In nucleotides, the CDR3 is TGTGCCAGCAACCCGACAGGGAAGAACACCGGGGAGCTGTTTTTT.

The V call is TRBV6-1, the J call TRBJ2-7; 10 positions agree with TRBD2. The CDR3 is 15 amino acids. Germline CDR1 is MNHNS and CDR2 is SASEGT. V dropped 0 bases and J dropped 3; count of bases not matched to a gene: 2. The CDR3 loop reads CASSEATSGYYEQYF. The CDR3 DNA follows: TGTGCCAGCAGTGAAGCGACTAGCGGGTACTACGAGCAGTACTTC.

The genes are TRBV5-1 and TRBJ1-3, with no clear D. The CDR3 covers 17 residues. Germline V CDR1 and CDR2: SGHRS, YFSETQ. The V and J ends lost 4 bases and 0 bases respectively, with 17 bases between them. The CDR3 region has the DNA TGCGCCAGCAGCCCCCACGATCCAGGAAGCTCTGGAAACACCATATATTTT. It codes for CASSPHDPGSSGNTIYF. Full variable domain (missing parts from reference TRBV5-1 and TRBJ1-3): KAGVTQTPRYLIKTRGQQVTLSCSPISGHRSVSWYQQTPGQGLQFLFEYFSETQRNKGNFPGRFSGRQFSNSRSEMNVSTLELGDSALYLCASSPHDPGSSGNTIYFGEGSWLTVV.

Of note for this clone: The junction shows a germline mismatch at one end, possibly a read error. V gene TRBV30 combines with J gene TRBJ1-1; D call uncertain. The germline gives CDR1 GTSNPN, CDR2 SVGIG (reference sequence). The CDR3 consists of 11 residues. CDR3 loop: CAWSGVTARIF. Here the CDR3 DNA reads TGTGCCTGGAGTGGGGTAACAGCCCGTATCTTT.

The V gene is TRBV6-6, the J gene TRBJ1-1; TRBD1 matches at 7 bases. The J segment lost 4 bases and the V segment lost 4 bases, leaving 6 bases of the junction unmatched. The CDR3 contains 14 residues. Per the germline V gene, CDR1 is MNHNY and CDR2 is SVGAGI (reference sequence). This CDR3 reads CASSFRTGTTEAFF. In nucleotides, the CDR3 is TGTGCCAGCAGTTTTAGGACAGGAACCACTGAAGCTTTCTTT.

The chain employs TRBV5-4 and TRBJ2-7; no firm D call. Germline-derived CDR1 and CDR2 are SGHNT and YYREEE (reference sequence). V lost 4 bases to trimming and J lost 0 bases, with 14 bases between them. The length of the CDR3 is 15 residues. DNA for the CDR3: TGTGCCAGCAGCCTCTCCCGCGACTTCTCCTACGAGCAGTACTTC. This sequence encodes CASSLSRDFSYEQYF. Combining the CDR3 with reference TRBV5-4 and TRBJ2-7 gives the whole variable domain ETGVTQSPTHLIKTRGQQVTLRCSSQSGHNTVSWYQQALGQGPQFIFQYYREEENGRGNFPPRFSGLQFPNYSSELNVNALELDDSALYLCASSLSRDFSYEQYFGPGTRLTVT.

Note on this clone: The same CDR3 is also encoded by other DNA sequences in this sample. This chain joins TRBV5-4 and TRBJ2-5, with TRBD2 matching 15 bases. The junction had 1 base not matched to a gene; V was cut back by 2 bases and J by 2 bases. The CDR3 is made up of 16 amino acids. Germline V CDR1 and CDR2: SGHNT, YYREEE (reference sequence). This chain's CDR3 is CASSFGTSGGQETQYF. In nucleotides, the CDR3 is TGTGCCAGCAGCTTCGGGACTAGCGGGGGGCAAGAGACCCAGTACTTC.

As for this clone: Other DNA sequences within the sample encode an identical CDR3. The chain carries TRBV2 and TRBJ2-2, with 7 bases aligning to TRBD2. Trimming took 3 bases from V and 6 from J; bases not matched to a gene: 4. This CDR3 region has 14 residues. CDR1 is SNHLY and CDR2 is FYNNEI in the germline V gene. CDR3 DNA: TGTGCCAGCAGTGACCTGGCGGGAGCCGGGGAGCTGTTTTTT. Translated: CASSDLAGAGELFF. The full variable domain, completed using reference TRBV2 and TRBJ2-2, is EPEVTQTPSHQVTQMGQEVILRCVPISNHLYFYWYRQILGQKVEFLVSFYNNEISEKSEIFDDQFSVERPDGSNFTLKIRSTKLEDSAMYFCASSDLAGAGELFFGEGSRLTVL.

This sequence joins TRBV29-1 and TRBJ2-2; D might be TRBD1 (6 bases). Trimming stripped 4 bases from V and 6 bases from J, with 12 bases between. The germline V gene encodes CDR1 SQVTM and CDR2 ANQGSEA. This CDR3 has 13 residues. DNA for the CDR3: TGCAGCGTTGGGACAGCCACCCCCGGGGAGCTGTTTTTT. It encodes CSVGTATPGELFF.

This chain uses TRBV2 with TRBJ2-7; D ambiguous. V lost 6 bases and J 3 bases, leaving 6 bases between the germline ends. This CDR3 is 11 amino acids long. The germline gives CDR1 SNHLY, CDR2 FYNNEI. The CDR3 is CASSIHYEQYF. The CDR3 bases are TGTGCCAGCAGCATTCACTACGAGCAGTACTTC.

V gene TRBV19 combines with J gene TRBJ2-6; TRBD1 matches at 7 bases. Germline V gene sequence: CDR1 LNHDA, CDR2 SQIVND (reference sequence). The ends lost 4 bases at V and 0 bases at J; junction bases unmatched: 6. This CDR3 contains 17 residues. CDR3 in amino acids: CASSKQGLSSGANVLTF. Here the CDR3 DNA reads TGTGCCAGTAGTAAACAGGGGCTTAGCTCTGGGGCCAACGTCCTGACTTTC.

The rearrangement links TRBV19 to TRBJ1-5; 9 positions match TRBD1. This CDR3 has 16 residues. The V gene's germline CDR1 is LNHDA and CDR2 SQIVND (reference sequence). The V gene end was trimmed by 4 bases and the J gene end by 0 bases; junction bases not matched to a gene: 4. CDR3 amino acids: CASSTGQGNSNQPQHF. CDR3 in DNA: TGTGCCAGTAGTACGGGACAGGGAAATAGCAATCAGCCCCAGCATTTT.

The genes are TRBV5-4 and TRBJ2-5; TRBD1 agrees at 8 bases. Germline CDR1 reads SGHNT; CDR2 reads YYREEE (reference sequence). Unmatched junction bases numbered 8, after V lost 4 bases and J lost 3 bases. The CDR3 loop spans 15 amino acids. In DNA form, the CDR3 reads TGTGCCAGCAGCACTATGGACAGGGTCGAAGAGACCCAGTACTTC. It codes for CASSTMDRVEETQYF.

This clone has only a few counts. For the CDR3, the DNA is TGTGCCTGGAACAGGGCCAAGAACACTGAAGCTTTCTTT. This codes for CAWNRAKNTEAFF. V and J are TRBV30 and TRBJ1-1, with a possible D match to TRBD1 (6 bases). CDR1 is GTSNPN, CDR2 SVGIG, per germline (reference sequence). Trimming removed 4 bases from V and 1 base from J, with 10 bases in between. This CDR3 has 13 amino acids.